What follows are 30 T cell receptor beta chains derived from one specimen sequenced in a study of identical twins. MiXCR, run by TCRdb on the 5' RACE reads, gives a single entry per CDR3 protein. This sample has hundreds of thousands of distinct CDR3 sequences; less than 10% occur once, and the top ten carry 0.75% to 1%. Another study also made use of these data, one on yellow fever vaccine responses in identical twins.

The material sequenced was PBMCs. The receptors stem from a woman between 18 and 29 years old in good health.

Note on this clonotype: A read error may explain this, as a much larger clone is one base away. CDR3 nucleotides: TGTGCCAGCAGCCTAGACGGTCGCAGGGACACCGGGGAGCTGTTTTTT. It codes for CASSLDGRRDTGELFF. The V call is TRBV4-2, the J call TRBJ2-2, with D perhaps TRBD1 (5 bases). V was pared by 4 bases and J by 3 bases, with 15 bases between. From germline, CDR1 is LGHNA and CDR2 YNFKEQ. CDR3 length: 16 amino acids.

The gene calls are TRBV7-9 and TRBJ2-3, with a weak D call TRBD1 (7 bases). The germline V gene encodes CDR1 SEHNR and CDR2 FQNEAQ (reference sequence). CDR3 size: 17 residues. Deletions cut 5 bases from V and 2 bases from J, with 20 bases between. The DNA of the CDR3 is TGTGCCAGCAGCCGACTGTCGGGGGACAGCTACACAGATACGCAGTATTTT. Its protein is CASSRLSGDSYTDTQYF.

The rearrangement joins TRBV20-1 to TRBJ2-7, with 9 bases aligning to TRBD1. CDR3 length equals 14 residues. Looked up from germline, CDR1 is DFQATT and CDR2 is SNEGSKA (reference sequence). The V and J ends lost 1 base and 5 bases, in that order; junction bases with no gene match: 6. Here the CDR3 DNA reads TGCAGTGCTAGAGCCGGGACAGGGTTCAACGAGCAGTACTTC. Protein: CSARAGTGFNEQYF.

The J gene is TRBJ2-3, the V gene TRBV6-1; D is unresolved. Trimming cost V 6 bases and J 2 bases, with 12 bases left between them. This CDR3 is built from 14 residues. CDR1 and CDR2 from the germline V gene are MNHNS and SASEGT. The CDR3 DNA sequence: TGTGCCAGCAGACAAACTCCGCTCACAGATACGCAGTATTTT. This encodes CASRQTPLTDTQYF.

There are many counts of this clonotype. This rearrangement joins TRBV5-1 to TRBJ1-1; D is uncertain. The V and J ends lost 1 base and 2 bases respectively, with 9 bases between them. The CDR3 covers 14 residues. Germline CDR1 and CDR2: SGHRS and YFSETQ. The CDR3 bases are TGCGCCAGCAGCTTGCCGGGTACTAACACTGAAGCTTTCTTT. As protein: CASSLPGTNTEAFF.

V gene TRBV9 combines with J gene TRBJ2-2; 12 nucleotides align to TRBD1. Looked up from germline, CDR1 is SGDLS and CDR2 is YYNGEE. The CDR3 has 17 residues. Trimming removed 0 bases from V and 7 bases from J; junction bases left unmatched: 7. In nucleotides, the CDR3 is TGTGCCAGCAGCGTAGCTGGGACAGGGGGCGTTGGCGGGGAGCTGTTTTTT. This codes for CASSVAGTGGVGGELFF.

This clonotype was counted between two and nine times. V usage is TRBV5-6 and J usage is TRBJ2-2; 12 nucleotides align to TRBD2. V lost 4 bases, J lost 3 bases, and 7 bases stayed unmatched. Per germline, CDR1 SGHDT and CDR2 YYEEEE. The CDR3 length is 17 residues. The CDR3 region has the DNA TGTGCCAGCAGCACAGAGACTAGCGGGAGAGACACCGGGGAGCTGTTTTTT. Translation gives CASSTETSGRDTGELFF.

This clonotype was recorded many times. The chain uses TRBV4-2 and TRBJ2-3; 11 nucleotides align to TRBD2. J lost 4 bases, V lost 3 bases, and 6 bases had no gene match. Germline V gene lookup returns CDR1 LGHNA and CDR2 YNFKEQ. This CDR3 is 16 amino acids long. CDR3 bases: TGTGCCAGCAGCCATCAACTAGCGGGAGACGCAGATACGCAGTATTTT. Its translation is CASSHQLAGDADTQYF.

This clonotype was seen a handful of times. The genes are TRBV5-1 and TRBJ2-3; D possibly uses TRBD1 or TRBD2 (5 bases each). V dropped 0 bases and J dropped 2 bases, with 13 bases sitting between them. The CDR3 extends over 16 amino acids. Germline loops: CDR1 SGHRS, CDR2 YFSETQ. The CDR3 DNA reads TGCGCCAGCAGCTTGGGAGGGACCACTGCCACAGATACGCAGTATTTT. It yields the protein CASSLGGTTATDTQYF.

This clonotype has at least ten counts. The chain carries TRBV9 and TRBJ2-5; 9 nucleotides line up with TRBD1. With 4 bases clipped from V and 4 bases from J, the junction kept 5 bases outside the gene matches. The CDR3 has 14 amino acids. Germline V gene lookup returns CDR1 SGDLS and CDR2 YYNGEE. CDR3 region: CASSPGDRVETQYF. The CDR3 coding sequence is TGTGCCAGCAGCCCAGGGGACAGGGTAGAGACCCAGTACTTC.

The genes are TRBV27 and TRBJ2-3; TRBD2 matches 7 bases. Trimming at V came to 6 bases and at J to 1 base, leaving 7 bases not matched to a gene. Per germline, CDR1 MNHEY and CDR2 SMNVEV (reference sequence). CDR3 length: 15 residues. CDR3 nucleotide sequence: TGTGCCAGCAGCTCCTCCGGACTAGGCACAGATACGCAGTATTTT. Its translation: CASSSSGLGTDTQYF.

This clonotype was observed a handful of times. The chain has TRBV5-1 and TRBJ2-1, with 9 positions matching TRBD2. Looked up from germline, CDR1 is SGHRS and CDR2 is YFSETQ. Trimming at V came to 3 bases and at J to 6 bases, leaving 13 bases not matched to a gene. The CDR3 has 17 residues. CDR3 in amino acids: CASSSWGSGRLGNEQFF. The CDR3 nucleotides read TGCGCCAGCAGCTCCTGGGGAAGCGGGAGGTTGGGCAATGAGCAGTTCTTC.

This clonotype was recorded a few times. This chain links TRBV3-1 with TRBJ2-7; TRBD1 matches at 9 bases. The J segment lost 2 bases and the V segment lost 4 bases, leaving 6 bases of the junction unmatched. CDR3 length: 15 residues. Germline lookup yields CDR1 LGHDT and CDR2 YNNKEL (reference sequence). Here the CDR3 reads CASSPSGTGTYEQYF. The CDR3 nucleotides read TGTGCCAGCAGCCCCTCCGGGACAGGGACCTACGAGCAGTACTTC.

This clonotype appeared a few times. The chain combines TRBV14 with TRBJ2-1, with a possible D match to TRBD2 (6 bases). Germline assignment: CDR1 SGHDN and CDR2 FVKESK. CDR3 size: 16 residues. V was clipped by 2 bases and J by 3 bases, with 14 bases between them. The CDR3, as DNA: TGTGCCAGCAGCCAACGTAGCCCGGGACTCTACAATGAGCAGTTCTTC. Its translation: CASSQRSPGLYNEQFF.

The chain joins TRBV7-3 to TRBJ2-2, with D unresolved. The CDR3 has 15 residues. In germline, CDR1 is SGHTA, CDR2 FQGTGA. Between the trimmed V and J ends, which lost 3 bases and 2 bases, there was a span of 10 bases. DNA for the CDR3: TGTGCCAGCAGCTTTGAGTTACAAAACACCGGGGAGCTGTTTTTT. Translated, it gives CASSFELQNTGELFF. Using reference TRBV7-3 and TRBJ2-2 for the parts outside the CDR3, the full variable domain is GAGVSQTPSNKVTEKGKYVELRCDPISGHTALYWYRQSLGQGPEFLIYFQGTGAADDSGLPNDRFFAVRPEGSVSTLKIQRTERGDSAVYLCASSFELQNTGELFFGEGSRLTVL.

This clonotype was found a few times. V is TRBV6-2 or TRBV6-3 and J is TRBJ2-1; 13 bases are a match to TRBD2. The CDR3 contains 16 residues. CDR1 is MNHEY, CDR2 SVGEGT, per germline. The V segment lost 6 bases and the J segment 6 bases; nucleotides outside the gene matches: 8. The CDR3 reads CASRLPGLAGANEQFF. CDR3 coding DNA: TGTGCCAGCAGGCTACCCGGACTAGCGGGAGCCAATGAGCAGTTCTTC.

The CDR3 DNA reads TGTGCCAGCAGCGCCTTACTAGCGGGGGGGCCTTACGAGCAGTACTTC. This gives the protein CASSALLAGGPYEQYF. The V call is TRBV13, the J call TRBJ2-7, with 13 nucleotides matching TRBD2. V was clipped by 5 bases and J by 4 bases; unmatched bases: 8. The germline gives CDR1 PRHDT, CDR2 FYEKMQ (reference sequence). The CDR3 loop spans 16 amino acids.

This clonotype has ten or more counts. CDR3 bases: TGTGCCAGCACCCACGGGGCAATCCCAGGGGAGCAGTACTTC. This gives the protein CASTHGAIPGEQYF. The chain recombines TRBV6-1 with TRBJ2-7, with D perhaps given as TRBD1 or TRBD2 (5 bases each). Trimming removed 7 bases at V and 7 bases at J, with 20 bases between. CDR3 size: 14 residues. From germline, CDR1 is MNHNS and CDR2 SASEGT.

This clonotype came up a few times. The gene calls are TRBV27 and TRBJ2-2; 9 bases are a match to TRBD2. CDR1 is MNHEY and CDR2 is SMNVEV in the germline V gene (reference sequence). This CDR3 spans 16 amino acids. J lost 3 bases, V lost 3 bases, and 5 bases had no gene match. For the CDR3, the DNA is TGTGCCAGCAGTTTTTGGACTAGCGCAGACACCGGGGAGCTGTTTTTT. This translates into CASSFWTSADTGELFF.

This clonotype was recorded a few times. V and J are TRBV24-1 and TRBJ1-6, with TRBD1 matching 9 bases. Germline V gene sequence: CDR1 KGHDR, CDR2 SFDVKD. This CDR3 spans 21 amino acids. J gave up 8 bases and V 3 bases, and 22 bases lay outside the gene matches. CDR3 sequence (DNA): TGTGCCACCAGTGATGCAAACAGGGACAGGGACAAGGACTGGAGTGATTCACCCCTCCACTTT. It encodes CATSDANRDRDKDWSDSPLHF.

This clonotype was picked up many times. CDR3 loop: CSALTNSPLHF. The DNA for the CDR3 is TGCAGTGCTCTAACTAATTCACCCCTCCACTTT. The V and J genes are TRBV20-1 and TRBJ1-6; D not resolved. The V gene's germline CDR1 is DFQATT and CDR2 SNEGSKA (reference sequence). Trimming removed 5 bases at V and 6 bases at J, with 5 bases between. The CDR3 has 11 amino acids.

The V and J genes are TRBV4-2 and TRBJ2-2, with 7 bases fitting TRBD1. Germline CDR1 LGHNA, CDR2 YNFKEQ. J was trimmed by 0 bases and V by 4 bases; bases with no gene match: 5. The CDR3 totals 16 residues. The CDR3 region has the DNA TGTGCCAGCAGCCCTCCAAGGGGGCCGAACACCGGGGAGCTGTTTTTT. This translates into CASSPPRGPNTGELFF.

The chain uses TRBV7-8 and TRBJ2-2; TRBD1 is a possible D gene (5 bases). Germline values: CDR1 SGHVS, CDR2 FQNEAQ. This CDR3 region has 15 residues. V dropped 1 base and J dropped 4 bases, with 10 bases sitting between them. CDR3 sequence: CASSLGLTGTGELFF. The CDR3 DNA sequence: TGTGCCAGCAGCTTAGGGTTAACAGGCACCGGGGAGCTGTTTTTT.

This clonotype was seen a few times. This rearrangement joins TRBV4-2 to TRBJ2-1; possible D gene TRBD2, 7 bases. Between the trimmed V and J ends, which lost 10 bases and 7 bases, there was a span of 20 bases. The CDR3 spans 14 residues. Germline loops: CDR1 LGHNA, CDR2 YNFKEQ. The CDR3 DNA follows: TGTGCCACCCAGAGGGGGGGGCCGGAAAATGAGCAGTTCTTC. It specifies CATQRGGPENEQFF.

This clonotype was seen a handful of times. The V and J genes are TRBV4-1 and TRBJ2-7; 12 bases map to TRBD2. The germline V gene has CDR1 MGHRA and CDR2 YSYEKL. This CDR3 is built from 15 residues. V gave up 0 bases and J gave up 4 bases; unmatched junction bases: 1. Here the CDR3 reads CASSQETSGRYEQYF. For the CDR3, the DNA is TGCGCCAGCAGCCAAGAGACTAGCGGGAGATACGAGCAGTACTTC.

This clonotype was detected a few times. V gene TRBV7-9 combines with J gene TRBJ2-1; D may be TRBD1 (5 bases). This CDR3 is built from 16 residues. Germline CDR1 SEHNR, CDR2 FQNEAQ (reference sequence). The V and J ends lost 5 bases and 7 bases respectively, with 21 bases between them. CDR3 nucleotides: TGTGCCAGCAGCCAAATGGTCCCAGGGCTTCGGAATGAGCAGTTCTTC. It encodes CASSQMVPGLRNEQFF.

This clonotype has more than one count but fewer than ten. The chain recombines TRBV6-2 or TRBV6-3 with TRBJ1-5; D not certain. In germline, CDR1 is MNHEY, CDR2 SVGEGT. The V end was cut by 8 bases, the J end by 0 bases, with 11 bases between. CDR3 length equals 14 residues. The CDR3 bases are TGTGCCAGCGTACACGGTAATAGCAATCAGCCCCAGCATTTT. Translating it yields CASVHGNSNQPQHF.

Only a few counts were recorded for this clonotype. The rearrangement joins TRBV2 to TRBJ2-5; TRBD2 aligns across 9 bases. The CDR3 totals 16 residues. V lost 4 bases and J lost 1; bases outside the gene matches: 7. The V gene's germline CDR1 is SNHLY and CDR2 FYNNEI. CDR3 sequence (DNA): TGTGCCAGCAGTGCCGGCGGGGGGGGGACCCAAGAGACCCAGTACTTC. Protein sequence: CASSAGGGGTQETQYF.

This clonotype was seen a few times. The V gene is TRBV27, the J gene TRBJ2-1, with 8 bases aligning to TRBD1. The germline V gene encodes CDR1 MNHEY and CDR2 SMNVEV (reference sequence). CDR3 length: 17 amino acids. Losses at the gene ends were 6 bases for V and 8 bases for J; bases not matched to a gene: 18. CDR3 protein: CASSLPRAGGIIDEQFF. The CDR3 DNA is TGTGCCAGCAGCCTCCCCCGGGCAGGGGGCATAATCGATGAGCAGTTCTTC.

The J gene is TRBJ2-4, the V gene TRBV5-5; unclear D gene. V lost 0 bases and J 10 bases, leaving 17 bases between the germline ends. This CDR3 contains 15 residues. Germline lookup yields CDR1 SGHKS and CDR2 YYEKEE (reference sequence). The CDR3 DNA reads as TGTGCCAGCAGCTTGGAAGGTGGAACATTTGGGATTCAGTACTTC. Amino acids: CASSLEGGTFGIQYF.